The 5 T cell receptor beta chains below come from one sample, sequenced in a study of shared clonotypes between healthy human individuals. The method was immunoSEQ multiplex PCR; TCRdb's version includes in-frame clones alone and lacks a portion of them. The sample yields approximately 100,000 clones, roughly two thirds seen once. The specimen sequenced was memory CD8+ T cells sorted from blood. Subset reported: CD45RO+ cells pooled with CCR7-negative TemRA cells. Source of these receptors: a woman aged 25 to 39 in good health.

The chain combines TRBV2 with TRBJ2-7; D remains ambiguous. V dropped 6 bases and J dropped 0 bases, with 18 bases sitting between them. Looked up from germline, CDR1 is SNHLY and CDR2 is FYNNEI. This CDR3 is built from 16 residues. The CDR3 sequence is CASRKGRGLHSYEQYF. CDR3 nucleotides: TGTGCCAGCAGGAAAGGCCGTGGCCTCCACTCCTACGAGCAGTACTTC.

This chain joins TRBV4-1 and TRBJ2-1, with D unclear. The ends were cut back, 2 bases at V and 4 bases at J, with 12 bases in the middle. CDR1 is MGHRA, CDR2 YSYEKL, per germline. CDR3 size: 15 residues. The CDR3 sequence is CASSQLWAEYNEQFF. CDR3 sequence (DNA): TGCGCCAGCAGCCAATTGTGGGCGGAATACAATGAGCAGTTCTTC.

The chain couples TRBV2 to TRBJ2-7; a possible D gene is TRBD2 (5 bases). The CDR3 runs to 14 residues. Germline CDR1 and CDR2: SNHLY and FYNNEI. V was pared by 6 bases and J by 2 bases, with 14 bases between. The CDR3 loop is CASSGPGNTYEQYF. The DNA for the CDR3 is TGTGCCAGCAGCGGCCCGGGAAACACCTACGAGCAGTACTTC.

The V and J genes are TRBV5-4 and TRBJ2-3; 10 nucleotides align to TRBD2. Germline V gene lookup returns CDR1 SGHNT and CDR2 YYREEE (reference sequence). With 3 bases clipped from V and 1 base from J, the junction kept 5 bases outside the gene matches. The CDR3 sequence is 16 residues long. The CDR3 here is CASSWGTSDGTDTQYF. CDR3 coding DNA: TGTGCCAGCAGCTGGGGGACTAGCGATGGCACAGATACGCAGTATTTT. The full variable domain, completed using reference TRBV5-4 and TRBJ2-3, is ETGVTQSPTHLIKTRGQQVTLRCSSQSGHNTVSWYQQALGQGPQFIFQYYREEENGRGNFPPRFSGLQFPNYSSELNVNALELDDSALYLCASSWGTSDGTDTQYFGPGTRLTVL.

The chain has TRBV6-1 and TRBJ2-7; D gene uncertain. This CDR3 is 13 amino acids long. The germline gives CDR1 MNHNS, CDR2 SASEGT. V was trimmed by 6 bases and J by 1 base, leaving 10 bases between them. The CDR3, as DNA: TGTGCCAGCAGGGGTGGTGAGTCCTACGAGCAGTACTTC. Protein product: CASRGGESYEQYF.